This T cell receptor beta chain was identified during a study of technical replicates of blood from a few donors. This CDR3 is 11 amino acids long. V was trimmed by 7 bases and J by 11 bases, leaving 17 bases between them. Germline V gene data show CDR1 as SQVTM and CDR2 as ANQGSEA. Assay: immunoSEQ multiplex PCR; the TCRdb copy retains only in-frame clones and omits some. Altogether fewer than 45,000 clones are present, roughly 96% being singletons, with the ten largest covering roughly 0.35%. The specimen sequenced was T cells isolated from PBMCs. The chain combines TRBV29-1 with TRBJ1-1, with D uncertain. The sequence came from a human donor in good health. The CDR3 reads CSGGEGWDAFF. The CDR3 DNA follows: TGCAGCGGGGGAGAGGGTTGGGATGCTTTCTTT.